These T cell receptor beta chains were read from a single sample in a study of breast tumors, draining lymph nodes, adjacent tissues. TCRdb reprocessed the multiplex PCR reads via MiXCR and lists one record per CDR3 protein. The sample yields 170,000 or so distinct CDR3 sequences, roughly a third seen once. The sequenced sample was axillary lymph node tissue. The receptors were sampled from a female donor with breast cancer. Some clones in this sample may be carry-over from other donors' samples. The CDR3 runs from the conserved cysteine through the conserved F or W. The D gene is left open where the match is weak. Only some rows state a clone size, as once, few, many or a class for expanded clones.

J: TRBJ2-3
size: many
V: TRBV12-5
D: TRBD2
CDR3: CASGFGLASTDTQYF
DNA: TGTGCTAGTGGTTTTGGACTAGCGAGCACAGATACGCAGTATTTT

J: TRBJ1-6
size: many
V: TRBV18
D: .
CDR3: CASRQENSPLHF
DNA: TGTGCCAGCAGACAGGAAAATTCACCCCTCCACTTT

J: TRBJ2-7
size: few
V: TRBV6-5
D: TRBD2
CDR3: CASSYGLVRGEQYF
DNA: TGTGCCAGCAGTTACGGACTAGTTCGGGGCGAGCAGTACTTC

J: TRBJ1-1
size: .
V: TRBV6-2/TRBV6-3
D: .
CDR3: CASSYSYWTQNTEAFF
DNA: TGTGCCAGCAGTTACTCCTACTGGACACAGAACACTGAAGCTTTCTTT

J: TRBJ1-3
size: many
V: TRBV20-1
D: .
CDR3: CSARAQGNTIYF
DNA: TGCAGTGCTAGAGCTCAGGGAAACACCATATATTTT

J: TRBJ2-3
size: .
V: TRBV3-1
D: TRBD1
CDR3: CASSPGTDYNEQYF
DNA: TGTGCCAGCAGCCCCGGGACAGACTACAATGAGCAGTATTTT

J: TRBJ1-2
size: many
V: TRBV5-6
D: .
CDR3: CASRQPGGLHGYTF
DNA: TGTGCCAGCAGGCAGCCGGGAGGTCTTCATGGCTACACCTTC

J: TRBJ1-3
size: few
V: TRBV6-6
D: .
CDR3: CASSHSNPGVKNTIYF
DNA: TGTGCCAGCAGTCACTCGAACCCAGGGGTGAAGAACACCATATATTTT

J: TRBJ2-5
size: .
V: TRBV6-1
D: TRBD1
CDR3: CASRTGTGPGEIQYF
DNA: TGTGCCAGCAGAACCGGGACAGGACCTGGAGAGATCCAGTACTTC

J: TRBJ2-7
size: few
V: TRBV4-2
D: .
CDR3: CASSHPTGVDGRRRYEQYF
DNA: TGTGCCAGCAGCCACCCGACAGGGGTCGACGGGAGGAGACGCTACGAGCAGTACTTC

J: TRBJ2-7
size: many
V: TRBV6-5
D: .
CDR3: CASSSGTLGYEQYF
DNA: TGTGCCAGCAGTTCCGGGACTCTTGGCTACGAGCAGTACTTC

J: TRBJ1-4
size: medium-sized
V: TRBV10-3
D: .
CDR3: CAISRDTTTNEKLFF
DNA: TGTGCCATCAGCCGGGACACCACAACTAATGAAAAACTGTTTTTT

J: TRBJ1-1
size: few
V: TRBV10-2
D: TRBD1
CDR3: CASSGLGQGLRNTEAFF
DNA: TGCGCCAGCAGTGGATTAGGACAGGGGCTCCGGAACACTGAAGCTTTCTTT

J: TRBJ1-3
size: once
V: TRBV2
D: .
CDR3: CASSEDRPNYGYTIYF
DNA: TGTGCCAGCAGTGAGGACAGACCTAACTATGGCTACACCATATATTTT

J: TRBJ2-7
size: many
V: TRBV29-1
D: TRBD2
CDR3: CSGSGRGEQYF
DNA: TGCAGCGGTAGCGGGAGAGGCGAGCAGTACTTC

J: TRBJ2-5
size: many
V: TRBV5-8
D: TRBD2
CDR3: CASSSLTSGGLQETQYF
DNA: TGTGCCAGCAGCTCCCTCACTAGCGGGGGGCTCCAAGAGACCCAGTACTTC

J: TRBJ1-4
size: many
V: TRBV20-1
D: .
CDR3: CSARGGREVYNEKLFF
DNA: TGCAGTGCTAGAGGTGGGAGGGAGGTCTATAATGAAAAACTGTTTTTT

J: TRBJ2-2
size: many
V: TRBV7-2
D: TRBD2
CDR3: CASSSGLAVGWELFF
DNA: TGTGCCAGCAGCTCCGGACTAGCGGTGGGGTGGGAGCTGTTTTTT

J: TRBJ2-3
size: many
V: TRBV20-1
D: TRBD2
CDR3: CSALPGGAGGRDTQYF
DNA: TGCAGTGCTCTACCTGGGGGCGCGGGGGGCAGAGATACGCAGTATTTT

J: TRBJ1-4
size: .
V: TRBV30
D: .
CDR3: CAWSATLGWGMNEELFF
DNA: TGTGCCTGGAGTGCTACTTTGGGGTGGGGTATGAATGAAGAACTGTTTTTT

J: TRBJ1-2
size: many
V: TRBV7-9
D: .
CDR3: CASSSTGTALIYGYTF
DNA: TGTGCCAGCAGTTCAACCGGGACGGCCTTAATCTATGGCTACACCTTC

J: TRBJ2-2
size: once
V: TRBV4-1
D: .
CDR3: CASSQEGELFF
DNA: TGCGCCAGCAGCCAAGAGGGTGAGCTGTTTTTT

J: TRBJ2-1
size: .
V: TRBV10-3
D: TRBD1
CDR3: CAISESTGTDTYNEQFF
DNA: TGTGCCATCAGTGAGTCGACCGGGACAGATACTTACAATGAGCAGTTCTTC

J: TRBJ2-1
size: .
V: TRBV13
D: TRBD2
CDR3: CASSLMLASGGARGEQFF
DNA: TGTGCCAGCAGCTTAATGTTGGCTAGCGGGGGGGCCAGGGGTGAGCAGTTCTTC

J: TRBJ1-5
size: many
V: TRBV19
D: .
CDR3: CATQEMALSNQPQHF
DNA: TGTGCCACCCAGGAGATGGCTCTTAGCAATCAGCCCCAGCATTTT

J: TRBJ2-7
size: many
V: TRBV2
D: TRBD1
CDR3: CATKTAGTGGSEQYF
DNA: TGTGCCACCAAAACGGCAGGGACAGGGGGCAGTGAGCAGTACTTC

J: TRBJ2-2
size: .
V: TRBV7-6
D: TRBD2
CDR3: CASSWTSGRGGELFF
DNA: TGTGCCAGCAGCTGGACTAGCGGGAGAGGCGGGGAGCTGTTTTTT

J: TRBJ2-7
size: many
V: TRBV10-3
D: .
CDR3: CATMTLSIPYEQYF
DNA: TGTGCCACCATGACGCTCAGTATTCCCTACGAGCAGTACTTC

J: TRBJ1-2
size: .
V: TRBV10-3
D: TRBD1
CDR3: CAIGQGIGDYGYTF
DNA: TGTGCCATCGGACAGGGCATAGGGGACTATGGCTACACCTTC

J: TRBJ1-2
size: many
V: TRBV7-9
D: TRBD1
CDR3: CASSWTGDGYTF
DNA: TGTGCCAGCAGCTGGACAGGGGATGGCTACACCTTC

J: TRBJ1-4
size: .
V: TRBV13
D: .
CDR3: CASSEEGVGRKLFF
DNA: TGTGCCAGCAGCGAAGAGGGGGTTGGGAGAAAACTGTTTTTT

J: TRBJ2-5
size: many
V: TRBV10-3
D: TRBD2
CDR3: CASNQAGLGEAQYF
DNA: TGTGCCAGCAATCAAGCGGGACTGGGGGAGGCCCAGTACTTC

J: TRBJ1-5
size: many
V: TRBV4-1
D: TRBD1
CDR3: CASSPDRGTQPQHF
DNA: TGCGCCAGCAGCCCCGACAGGGGCACTCAGCCCCAGCATTTT

J: TRBJ2-1
size: many
V: TRBV7-3
D: TRBD2
CDR3: CASSEGTSSYNEQFF
DNA: TGTGCCAGCAGCGAGGGGACTAGCTCGTACAATGAGCAGTTCTTC

J: TRBJ2-5
size: few
V: TRBV6-1
D: TRBD2
CDR3: CASWLAAGGRETQYF
DNA: TGTGCCAGCTGGCTCGCGGCGGGGGGCCGAGAGACCCAGTACTTC

J: TRBJ2-1
size: many
V: TRBV5-6
D: TRBD2
CDR3: CASSLAFGLAGTYNEQFF
DNA: TGTGCCAGCAGCTTGGCGTTTGGGCTAGCGGGGACCTACAATGAGCAGTTCTTC

J: TRBJ2-6
size: .
V: TRBV28
D: .
CDR3: CASSLTRGSSGANVLTF
DNA: TGTGCCAGCAGTTTGACAAGGGGGAGCTCTGGGGCCAACGTCCTGACTTTC

J: TRBJ2-7
size: few
V: TRBV13
D: TRBD2
CDR3: CASSPLGTSTPYEQYF
DNA: TGTGCCAGCAGCCCCCTCGGGACTAGCACTCCCTACGAGCAGTACTTC

J: TRBJ2-2
size: many
V: TRBV7-8
D: TRBD1
CDR3: CASSSASWWDRGRGELFF
DNA: TGTGCCAGCAGCTCCGCCTCTTGGTGGGACAGGGGACGCGGGGAGCTGTTTTTT

J: TRBJ2-7
size: many
V: TRBV6-6
D: .
CDR3: CASRGTAYEQYF
DNA: TGTGCCAGCAGGGGGACTGCCTACGAGCAGTACTTC

J: TRBJ2-2
size: .
V: TRBV12-3/TRBV12-4
D: TRBD1
CDR3: CASSYDRAVYTGELFF
DNA: TGTGCCAGCAGCTATGACAGGGCGGTATACACCGGGGAGCTGTTTTTT

J: TRBJ2-5
size: .
V: TRBV7-2
D: TRBD1
CDR3: CASSLGHRGQPQYF
DNA: TGTGCCAGCAGCTTGGGACATCGGGGACAGCCCCAGTACTTC

J: TRBJ2-2
size: many
V: TRBV20-1
D: .
CDR3: CSAKLPNTGELFF
DNA: TGCAGTGCTAAACTCCCGAACACCGGGGAGCTGTTTTTT

J: TRBJ2-1
size: .
V: TRBV9
D: TRBD2
CDR3: CASSVGIGAGVHEQFF
DNA: TGTGCCAGCAGCGTAGGTATAGGGGCGGGGGTCCATGAGCAGTTCTTC

J: TRBJ2-3
size: many
V: TRBV9
D: .
CDR3: CASSVVPEDTQYF
DNA: TGTGCCAGCAGCGTAGTCCCGGAGGATACGCAGTATTTT

J: TRBJ1-2
size: .
V: TRBV20-1
D: TRBD1
CDR3: CSARIQGEDGYTF
DNA: TGCAGTGCTAGAATACAGGGGGAGGATGGCTACACCTTC

J: TRBJ2-2
size: many
V: TRBV6-5
D: TRBD2
CDR3: CASSGGTENRGELFF
DNA: TGTGCCAGCAGCGGGGGGACCGAGAATCGCGGGGAGCTGTTTTTT

J: TRBJ2-7
size: many
V: TRBV2
D: .
CDR3: CASSLGTPYSYEQYF
DNA: TGTGCCAGCAGTCTAGGGACTCCGTACTCCTACGAGCAGTACTTC

J: TRBJ2-5
size: many
V: TRBV20-1
D: .
CDR3: CSARAGTFQETQYF
DNA: TGCAGTGCTAGAGCCGGGACATTCCAAGAGACCCAGTACTTC

J: TRBJ2-2
size: many
V: TRBV12-3/TRBV12-4
D: TRBD1
CDR3: CASSLGQGVNTGELFF
DNA: TGTGCCAGCAGTTTGGGACAGGGGGTAAACACCGGGGAGCTGTTTTTT

J: TRBJ1-2
size: many
V: TRBV11-2
D: .
CDR3: CASSLDSRLDRINYGYTF
DNA: TGTGCCAGCAGCTTAGATTCGAGACTCGACAGGATAAACTATGGCTACACCTTC

J: TRBJ1-3
size: .
V: TRBV6-1
D: TRBD1
CDR3: CASSHWTGGNTIYF
DNA: TGTGCCAGCAGTCATTGGACAGGTGGAAACACCATATATTTT

J: TRBJ2-7
size: .
V: TRBV28
D: TRBD2
CDR3: CASSLSPSGSSYEQYF
DNA: TGTGCCAGCAGTCTGTCCCCGAGCGGGAGCTCCTACGAGCAGTACTTC

J: TRBJ2-7
size: many
V: TRBV12-5
D: .
CDR3: CASGLTTDIFEQYF
DNA: TGTGCTAGTGGTTTGACCACCGACATCTTCGAGCAGTACTTC

J: TRBJ2-5
size: once
V: TRBV4-2
D: .
CDR3: CASSQVGLPETRYF
DNA: TGTGCCAGCAGCCAAGTAGGACTACCAGAGACCCGGTACTTC

J: TRBJ2-1
size: .
V: TRBV29-1
D: TRBD2
CDR3: CSPQTSADNEQFF
DNA: TGCAGCCCGCAGACTAGCGCCGACAATGAGCAGTTCTTC

J: TRBJ2-7
size: many
V: TRBV4-1
D: .
CDR3: CASSQDRDHLEQYF
DNA: TGCGCCAGCAGCCAAGACAGGGACCACTTGGAGCAGTACTTC

J: TRBJ1-1
size: few
V: TRBV11-2
D: TRBD1
CDR3: CASSLMRGRNTEAFF
DNA: TGTGCCAGCAGCTTAATGAGGGGGCGAAACACTGAAGCTTTCTTT